This record concerns one TCR beta chain sequence. In this sample, this clonotype turned up many times. It lacks a known antigen. No per-base quality is available; no much larger clone lies one base away. These data are taken from a study of T cells in Graves' hyperthyroidism and ophthalmopathy (dated by TCRdb to between 2018 and 2021). For context, the study as a whole: Peripheral blood samples were taken at the time of initial diagnosis, prior to any treatment. To identify distinguishing TCR V-J signatures, a discovery cohort of around 100 patients was used, comprising some 45 with Graves' ophthalmopathy and 57 with stable Graves' hyperthyroidism. Prospective prediction of ophthalmopathy was tested in an independent validation cohort consisting of 18 to 20 hyperthyroidism patients and 15 or so patients who later progressed to ophthalmopathy. The 90 to 100 discovery patients were randomly divided into training and test sets at a 7:3 ratio. In about 6 Graves' hyperthyroidism patients, the study also compared T-cell repertoires from thyroid tissue with T-cell repertoires from blood. After blood sampling, hyperthyroidism patients were treated with methimazole at a starting dose of 30 mg daily, and ophthalmopathy patients were treated with high-dose intravenous methylprednisolone. TCR Vbeta CDR3 sequencing of around 130 peripheral blood samples (approximately 44 ophthalmopathy, 75 hyperthyroidism and 17 progressor patients) is reported in the paper.

The TCR beta CDR3 regions were amplified from the RNA transcripts. For the first round of RT-PCR on the TCR CDR3, the HTBI primer set was used together with the Qiagen OneStep RT-PCR kit. Libraries were constructed in a second round of multiplex PCR, after which size selection and purification were carried out. Libraries were sequenced paired-end with 100 bp reads on an Illumina HiSeq2000. Under the source paper's analysis protocol: SOAPnuke was used to process the raw data, removing reads that contained adapters or uncalled bases, had a mean Phred below 15, or lacked an exact match to the constant primer or identifier. High-quality paired reads were merged with COPE v1.2.5, and unique nucleotide sequences were defined as clonotypes. MiTCR v1.1 was used to align clonotypes to the IMGT TRBV, TRBD and TRBJ reference segments. The analysis was restricted to V-J combinations with a frequency above 0.0001, which together covered just over 99% of the repertoires. A TCS score was defined as the ratio of F50 (clonal expansion) to E x V (chaos), with BLOSUM62-based TCRdist applied between CDR3 peptides within each V-J. Welch's t-statistics and random forest reduced 514 V-J features to roughly 13, which were used in a naive Bayes classifier (R e1071). TCRdb ran its own pipeline on the public reads, namely fastp trimming at Q25 and MiXCR clone calling, and kept in-frame beta chains. For every CDR3 protein sequence, its rows merge into one entry that carries the most common genes and DNA. It is TCRdb's table, rather than the study itself, that gives the V and J calls and clone size. Present in this sample are about 700,000 distinct CDR3 sequences, 14% of which were seen just once. The top ten clones comprise roughly a tenth of the sample.

The investigation overall reported the following: A model built on a 13 V-J signature distinguished ophthalmopathy from stable hyperthyroidism, reaching over 85% sensitivity and under 84% specificity in cross-validation and 80%/75% in testing. Blood samples also contained most of the expanded thyroid clonotypes (frequency above 0.001), which suggests that blood repertoires may reflect thyroid immune responses. In validation, the model predicted progression to ophthalmopathy a median of about 5.9 months before onset, with 70% to 71% sensitivity and around 76% specificity. Sample size was not statistically predetermined, and blinding of investigators to group allocation was not performed.

Counted from cysteine to phenylalanine, this CDR3 has 13 amino acids. The entry retains the CDR3 DNA only, 39 bases that are in frame from base 1. Reading the germline V gene gives CDR1 SGHNT and CDR2 YENEEA. The germline V end is reduced by 2 bases and the J end by 6 bases; junction bases left unmatched: 3. Graves' hyperthyroidism was defined as stable when no progression to ophthalmopathy occurred over 18 months of follow-up. The hyperthyroidism patients were between 18 and 65 years old and newly diagnosed, with a disease duration of less than 2 months. Any patient with an uncontrolled infection, another autoimmune disease, pregnancy or lactation was excluded. Diagnoses were established on the basis of clinical symptoms, serum thyroxine and TRAb, thyroid ultrasound, and orbital computed tomography. Ficoll-Paque density gradient centrifugation was used to isolate PBMCs from around 10 ml of fresh peripheral blood. Total RNA was extracted using Trizol reagent, and RNA quality was assessed on an Agilent 2100 Bioanalyzer.

Material: blood. The sequence was collected from a woman aged 18-30 years with Graves' hyperthyroidism. This chain is built from TRBV11-3 and TRBJ1-2, with TRBD1 identical over 7 junction bases. CDR3 protein: CASSLPRGDGYTF. The nucleotides read TGTGCCAGCAGCTTACCCAGGGGGGATGGCTACACCTTC. Outside the CDR3, residues come from the reference TRBV11-3 and TRBJ1-2 proteins, so the full variable domain is: EAGVVQSPRYKIIEKKQPVAFWCNPISGHNTLYWYLQNLGQGPELLIRYENEEAVDDSQLPKDRFSAERLKGVDSTLKIQPAELGDSAVYLCASSLPRGDGYTFGSGTRLTVV.